A selection of T cell receptor beta chains follows, all from one sample in a study of neurological immune-mediated disorders. TCRdb fed the 5' RACE reads into MiXCR, producing one record per CDR3 protein. Here the sample spans tens of thousands of distinct CDR3 sequences, about 13% being singletons. The sample taken for sequencing was PBMCs. These receptors all stem from a female donor in good health. Both conserved end residues are part of each CDR3. Fields, in order: D gene, V gene, J gene, clone size, CDR3 DNA, CDR3 protein. D genes are given only for firm matches. Clone sizes are given selectively: once, few, many, or a class where the clone is expanded.

NA	TRBV4-2	TRBJ1-5	few	TGTGCCAGCAGCCAAGATTGGGATTATCTACAGCCCCAGCATTTT	CASSQDWDYLQPQHF
TRBD1	TRBV6-6	TRBJ1-1	many	TGTGCCAGCAGTTACCCACAGGGGAAGAACACTGAAGCTTTCTTT	CASSYPQGKNTEAFF
NA	TRBV20-1	TRBJ1-2	many	TGCAGTGTCCCAGGGTATCGGGGCTACACCTTC	CSVPGYRGYTF
NA	TRBV9	TRBJ2-1	many	TGTGCCAGCAGCCACCCACGGGGGGGGGTTACAGGGGTTTACAATGAGCAGTTCTTC	CASSHPRGGVTGVYNEQFF
TRBD2	TRBV5-1	TRBJ2-5	many	TGCGCCAGCAGCGAGACGGGGGGGAACCAAGAGACCCAGTACTTC	CASSETGGNQETQYF
NA	TRBV5-1	TRBJ2-1	many	TGCGCCAGCAGCCCGGACCCGGGGAGGCACAATGAGCAGTTCTTC	CASSPDPGRHNEQFF
NA	TRBV5-5	TRBJ1-1	many	TGTGCCAGCAGCCAGGGGTATATGAACACTGAAGCTTTCTTT	CASSQGYMNTEAFF
NA	TRBV20-1	TRBJ1-5	many	TGCAGTGCCTTGGGGGGCAGCCTAAATCAGCCCCAGCATTTT	CSALGGSLNQPQHF
TRBD2	TRBV15	TRBJ2-7	many	TGTGCCACCAGCAGCGTGAGCGGGGGGTTGTACGAGCAGTACTTC	CATSSVSGGLYEQYF
NA	TRBV7-9	TRBJ2-1	many	TGTGCCAGCAGCTTATCACTCAATGAGCAGTTCTTC	CASSLSLNEQFF
TRBD2	TRBV7-9	TRBJ2-1	NA	TGTGCCAGCAGCCTAGGGACTATTTATCGGCAGTTCTTC	CASSLGTIYRQFF
TRBD2	TRBV6-6	TRBJ2-5	many	TGTGCCAGTTGCTGGGGGGGATTAGGGCAAGAGACCCAGTACTTC	CASCWGGLGQETQYF
NA	TRBV9	TRBJ1-2	many	TGTGCCAGCAGTCTCGATTGGGGGGCCCGCTATGGCTACACCTTC	CASSLDWGARYGYTF
TRBD1	TRBV15	TRBJ2-7	many	TGTGCCACCAGCAGCCGGGACAGGGTTTCCGAGCAGTACTTC	CATSSRDRVSEQYF
NA	TRBV5-6	TRBJ2-7	NA	TGTGCCAGCAGCTTGGGCTGCACCGAGCAGTACTTC	CASSLGCTEQYF
TRBD2	TRBV7-7	TRBJ2-1	many	TGTGCTAGCAGCCAGGGACTAGCAAACAATGAGCAGTTCTTC	CASSQGLANNEQFF
TRBD2	TRBV20-1	TRBJ2-1	many	TGCAGTGCTCCCCCCCCCCTAGCGGGGGTGAATTACAATGAGCAGTTCTTC	CSAPPPLAGVNYNEQFF
NA	TRBV7-2	TRBJ2-7	many	TGTGCCAGCACCAGTTACTACGAGCAGTACTTC	CASTSYYEQYF
NA	TRBV14	TRBJ1-5	medium-sized	TGTGCCAGCAGTCGCTCAGACTGGGGGCCCCAGCATTTT	CASSRSDWGPQHF
TRBD1	TRBV7-2	TRBJ1-6	many	TGTGCCAGCAGCCCGGGACAGATCTATAATTCACCCCTCCACTTT	CASSPGQIYNSPLHF
NA	TRBV4-1	TRBJ2-7	many	TGCGCCAGCAGCCAGTTCCCTTCTAGGGTAGAGGAGCAGTACTTC	CASSQFPSRVEEQYF
TRBD1	TRBV5-5	TRBJ1-1	many	TGTGCCAGCAGCCTAGGGGGCCTGCGGACTGAAGCTTTCTTT	CASSLGGLRTEAFF
NA	TRBV28	TRBJ1-4	many	TGTGCCAGCAGCGACCACCCTGCAGAGAGGACTAATGAAAAACTGTTTTTT	CASSDHPAERTNEKLFF
NA	TRBV6-5	TRBJ2-1	many	TGTGCCAGCAGGGAGGAAGGGTACGGTGAGCAGTTCTTC	CASREEGYGEQFF
NA	TRBV11-3	TRBJ1-1	many	TGTGCCAGCAGCTTATCCACCACTGAAGCTTTCTTT	CASSLSTTEAFF
TRBD1	TRBV7-9	TRBJ1-5	many	TGTGCCAGCAGCTCGAAGACAGGGAGGGATCAGCCCCAGCATTTT	CASSSKTGRDQPQHF
TRBD2	TRBV20-1	TRBJ2-3	many	TGCAGTGCCACGGGAGGGTTTGTCGTAGGAGATACGCAGTATTTT	CSATGGFVVGDTQYF
TRBD1	TRBV11-3	TRBJ2-7	few	TGTGCCAGCAGTTCCTACAGGGGGAGCTCCTACGAGCAGTACTTC	CASSSYRGSSYEQYF
NA	TRBV5-6	TRBJ2-7	many	TGTGCCAGCAACTTGGAATACGAGCAGTACTTC	CASNLEYEQYF
NA	TRBV5-1	TRBJ2-1	many	TGCGCCAGCAGCCGCGAGCATGAGCAGTTCTTC	CASSREHEQFF
NA	TRBV9	TRBJ1-2	few	TGTGCCAGCAGCAAACAATCATTAAACAGGGATGGCTACACCTTC	CASSKQSLNRDGYTF
NA	TRBV5-5	TRBJ2-1	many	TGTGCCAGCAGCTTGGTGGCTACCACCTACAATGAGCAGTTCTTC	CASSLVATTYNEQFF
NA	TRBV12-3/TRBV12-4	TRBJ2-2	many	TGTGCCAGCAGCCTGGGCCTCCCGGGGACCGGGGAGCTGTTTTTT	CASSLGLPGTGELFF
TRBD1	TRBV6-5	TRBJ1-1	many	TGTGCCAGCAGACACACCAGGGGGGGGGAAGCTTTCTTT	CASRHTRGGEAFF
TRBD2	TRBV7-9	TRBJ2-1	many	TGTGCCAGCACCCCCCCTGGGACTAGGGGGGTTGGGGAGCAGTTCTTC	CASTPPGTRGVGEQFF
NA	TRBV5-1	TRBJ1-1	many	TGCGCCAGCAGCTTGGTAGGGGGACAAGCTTTCTTT	CASSLVGGQAFF
NA	TRBV6-1	TRBJ1-1	many	TGTGCCAGCAAGCCGGGAGGAAAGAACACTGAAGCTTTCTTT	CASKPGGKNTEAFF